The 17 T cell receptor beta chains in this list originate from one sample, sequenced in a study of identifying expanded T cells in peripheral blood. Method: immunoSEQ multiplex PCR; TCRdb's copy keeps in-frame clones and lacks some. Of about 94,000 clones listed, roughly 87% are singletons. The specimen sequenced was blood. The receptors derive from a person between 18 and 70 years old in good health.

The CDR3 region has the DNA TGTGCCAGCAGCTTGTGGCGGGAGAACACTGAAGCTTTCTTT. Translated: CASSLWRENTEAFF. The rearrangement uses TRBV5-8 and TRBJ1-1; D unresolved. The CDR3 has 14 amino acids. CDR1 and CDR2 from the germline V gene are SGHTS and YDEGEE. The V and J ends lost 1 base and 1 base respectively, with 8 bases between them.

The chain carries TRBV9 and TRBJ1-2; 7 bases map to TRBD1. This CDR3 has 14 residues. V gave up 5 bases and J gave up 5 bases; unmatched junction bases: 9. CDR1 is SGDLS and CDR2 is YYNGEE in the germline V gene. CDR3 bases: TGTGCCAGCAGTCAGGAGGGGGCGGCTTATGGCTACACCTTC. Its protein is CASSQEGAAYGYTF.

The V call is TRBV27, the J call TRBJ2-1; D remains unclear. Deletions cut 5 bases from V and 4 bases from J, with 15 bases between. Germline V gene lookup returns CDR1 MNHEY and CDR2 SMNVEV (reference sequence). The CDR3 is 15 amino acids. CDR3 nucleotides: TGTGCCAGCAGTCCCTTCGGGCCTTCATACAATGAGCAGTTCTTC. This translates into CASSPFGPSYNEQFF.

A few counts support this clone. J is TRBJ1-2 and V is TRBV27, with 10 bases fitting TRBD1. This CDR3 contains 15 residues. With V trimmed by 4 bases and J by 8 bases, 10 bases remained unmatched. CDR1 MNHEY and CDR2 SMNVEV come from the germline V gene (reference sequence). CDR3 sequence: CASSSSLWDRGGYTF. CDR3 nucleotides: TGTGCCAGCAGTTCGAGTTTGTGGGACAGGGGCGGCTACACCTTC.

CDR3 region: CASMRAGSYGYTF. Written as DNA, the CDR3 is TGTGCCAGTATGCGGGCAGGGAGCTATGGCTACACCTTC. This rearrangement joins TRBV19 to TRBJ1-2; maybe TRBD1 (5 bases). CDR3 length: 13 amino acids. Trimming took off 7 bases at V and 4 bases at J, with 13 bases between the two ends. In germline, CDR1 is LNHDA, CDR2 SQIVND (reference sequence).

This clone was detected once. J is TRBJ1-2 and V is TRBV5-6; D is undetermined. V shed 2 bases and J shed 6 bases, with 14 bases lying between them. The germline V gene encodes CDR1 SGHDT and CDR2 YYEEEE. This CDR3 is built from 14 residues. For the CDR3, the DNA is TGTGCCAGCAGCTTCAAAGGTTGGACGGATGGCTACACCTTC. Residues: CASSFKGWTDGYTF. The full variable domain, rest sourced from reference TRBV5-6 and TRBJ1-2, is DAGVTQSPTHLIKTRGQQVTLRCSPKSGHDTVSWYQQALGQGPQFIFQYYEEEERQRGNFPDRFSGHQFPNYSSELNVNALLLGDSALYLCASSFKGWTDGYTFGSGTRLTVV.

The chain carries TRBV2 and TRBJ1-3; D remains unclear. V was clipped by 6 bases and J by 8 bases, with 20 bases between them. The germline V gene encodes CDR1 SNHLY and CDR2 FYNNEI. The CDR3 sequence is 15 residues long. For the CDR3, the DNA is TGTGCCAGCAGCGTGCGCGGAGGGTCCGTCGACACCATATATTTT. Translated: CASSVRGGSVDTIYF. The variable domain in full, completed from reference TRBV2 and TRBJ1-3, reads EPEVTQTPSHQVTQMGQEVILRCVPISNHLYFYWYRQILGQKVEFLVSFYNNEISEKSEIFDDQFSVERPDGSNFTLKIRSTKLEDSAMYFCASSVRGGSVDTIYFGEGSWLTVV.

The genes are TRBV9 and TRBJ1-1; maybe TRBD1 (6 bases). Germline V gives CDR1 SGDLS, CDR2 YYNGEE. With 4 bases removed from V and 6 bases from J, the gap between germline ends came to 16 bases. The CDR3 is made up of 14 amino acids. CDR3 residues: CASSPKGGAAEAFF. In DNA, the CDR3 is TGTGCCAGCAGCCCTAAGGGGGGGGCGGCTGAAGCTTTCTTT.

The chain links TRBV2 to TRBJ2-1; 12 positions match TRBD2. Germline V gene lookup returns CDR1 SNHLY and CDR2 FYNNEI. Trimming cost V 6 bases and J 3 bases; bases outside gene matches: 3. The CDR3 totals 15 residues. The CDR3 DNA sequence: TGTGCCAGCAGCAGGACTAGCGGGATCTACAATGAGCAGTTCTTC. Protein: CASSRTSGIYNEQFF.

The genes are TRBV5-1 and TRBJ2-7, with a possible D match to TRBD1 (6 bases). The length of the CDR3 is 13 residues. CDR1 is SGHRS and CDR2 is YFSETQ in the germline V gene. Deletions cut 5 bases from V and 7 bases from J, with 16 bases between. CDR3 loop: CASRVTGSVEQYF. Written as DNA, the CDR3 is TGCGCCAGCAGAGTAACAGGGTCCGTTGAGCAGTACTTC.

The chain couples TRBV7-9 to TRBJ1-4; TRBD1 matches 8 bases. Germline CDR1 SEHNR, CDR2 FQNEAQ (reference sequence). The V gene end was trimmed by 4 bases and the J gene end by 5 bases; junction bases not matched to a gene: 6. The CDR3 has 15 residues. The DNA for the CDR3 is TGTGCCAGCAGCTCTCCGGACAGGGCCAATGAAAAACTGTTTTTT. The encoded protein is CASSSPDRANEKLFF.

The chain couples TRBV27 to TRBJ2-1; D may be TRBD1 (7 bases). The CDR3 contains 15 residues. Looked up from germline, CDR1 is MNHEY and CDR2 is SMNVEV (reference sequence). Trimming removed 6 bases at V and 10 bases at J, with 22 bases between. The CDR3 DNA reads TGTGCCAGCAGCCGAAACCAGGGGGGTGGGCAGGAGCAGTTCTTC. This sequence encodes CASSRNQGGGQEQFF.

The genes are TRBV14 and TRBJ2-1, with 9 positions matching TRBD1. CDR1 and CDR2 (germline): SGHDN, FVKESK. V lost 0 bases to trimming and J lost 8 bases; unmatched junction nucleotides: 11. CDR3 length equals 17 residues. The CDR3: CASSQDDYRDRAYEQFF. CDR3 nucleotides: TGTGCCAGCAGCCAAGATGATTATAGGGACAGGGCATATGAGCAGTTCTTC.

In this sample, this clone is medium-sized. V gene TRBV21-1 combines with J gene TRBJ1-1; the table's D call of TRBD1 was not tested on the DNA. TRBV21-1 is recorded as a pseudogene. This CDR3 comprises 14 residues. In DNA form, the CDR3 reads TGTGCCAGCAGCAAAGACAACAGGAACACTGAAGCTTTCTTT. Translation gives CASSKDNRNTEAFF.

This clone occurred a few times. The V and J genes are TRBV30 and TRBJ1-1; possible D gene TRBD1, 6 bases. This CDR3 has 14 amino acids. Germline loops: CDR1 GTSNPN, CDR2 SVGIG (reference sequence). The ends were cut back, 4 bases at V and 3 bases at J, with 15 bases in the middle. Here the CDR3 DNA reads TGTGCCTGGAAAGTAAGGGGGACGGACACTGAAGCTTTCTTT. Translation gives CAWKVRGTDTEAFF.

A single count supports this clone. V gene TRBV10-3 combines with J gene TRBJ1-3, with D possibly being TRBD1 (6 bases). This CDR3 has 17 amino acids. Germline V gives CDR1 ENHRY, CDR2 SYGVKD. V was cut by 0 bases and J by 0 bases, with 12 bases left in between. CDR3 in DNA: TGTGCCATCAGTGAGTCCCCCGGGACACTCTCTGGAAACACCATATATTTT. It translates to CAISESPGTLSGNTIYF.

The V gene is TRBV27, the J gene TRBJ2-7, with 7 bases matching TRBD1. Germline V lookup: CDR1 MNHEY, CDR2 SMNVEV (reference sequence). With V trimmed by 5 bases and J by 3 bases, 7 bases remained unmatched. This CDR3 comprises 14 residues. CDR3 nucleotides: TGTGCCAGCAGTCGGGACAGCGGACGCTACGAGCAGTACTTC. Protein: CASSRDSGRYEQYF.